This T cell receptor beta chain was found in a study of CD8+CD57+ T cells in acquired aplastic anemia (dated by TCRdb to between 2017 and 2018). Broadly, across the study: On average, sorted CD4+ and CD8+ cells yielded around 3.1 ug of extracted DNA, with a range of about 0.19 to 30 ug. Healthy donor samples averaged roughly 9.8 million reads for CD4+ and roughly 11 million for CD8+ cells.

Study-wide conclusions, independent of this receptor: No significant difference in CD8+ Simpson's diversity was found between patients and healthy controls (P=0.060). Although 25 to 30 CD8+ CDR3 sequences were shared by patients and controls, these sequences appeared highly expressed in patients and within the immunodominant clones of patients.

V is pared back by 4 bases and J by 8 bases, with 18 bases lying between the germline termini. The CDR3 sequence holds 14 residues, the cysteine and phenylalanine included. CDR3 DNA only is kept here, 42 bases in frame from base 1. CDR1 SNHLY and CDR2 FYNNEI were looked up in the germline V gene. With regard to this clonotype: What antigen it recognizes has not been identified. No base quality values were provided; no much bigger clone lies one nucleotide off.

Genomic DNA was used as template for profiling of TCR beta VDJ combinations and CDR3 sequences. TCR repertoire sequencing was run on an Illumina HiSeq 2000. On the study's bioinformatics: Repertoire assessment relied on Simpson's diversity index, CDR3 size and DJ length profiles, and TRBV/TRBJ rearrangement plots. The most abundant DNA sequence in the deep sequencing data was defined as the immunodominant clone. CDR3 amino acid sequences were screened for sharing across subjects and were compared with published repertoires and the VDJdb database. In TCRdb, the public reads were trimmed at Q25 with fastp and aligned with MiXCR, with productive beta chains retained. Each CDR3 protein gets just one entry, which takes the most common genes and DNA from the rows behind it. What appears here as the V and J calls and clone size reflects TCRdb's work, not the paper's. The sample table contains around 170,000 distinct CDR3 sequences; only one count was recorded for 55% to 80% of them. Less than 55% of the sample belongs to the ten largest clones.

In this study, sorted CD4+ and CD8+ T cells from the blood of healthy subjects and of severe aplastic anemia patients had their TCR repertoires deep-sequenced. Ficoll-Paque density gradient centrifugation was used to isolate peripheral blood mononuclear cells. Before DNA extraction, CD4+ and CD8+ T cells were sorted by FACS or by magnetic beads. The clonotype was recovered from a human donor in good health. The V and J genes are TRBV2 and TRBJ2-7, with the D gene not confidently named. The material sequenced was sorted CD4+, CD8+, or CD8+CD57+ T cells (not recorded which) from PBMCs. The sequenced DNA: TGTGCCAGCAGTGGGTCGGTTGTTCCTACGAAGCAGTACTTC. It is translated as CASSGSVVPTKQYF.